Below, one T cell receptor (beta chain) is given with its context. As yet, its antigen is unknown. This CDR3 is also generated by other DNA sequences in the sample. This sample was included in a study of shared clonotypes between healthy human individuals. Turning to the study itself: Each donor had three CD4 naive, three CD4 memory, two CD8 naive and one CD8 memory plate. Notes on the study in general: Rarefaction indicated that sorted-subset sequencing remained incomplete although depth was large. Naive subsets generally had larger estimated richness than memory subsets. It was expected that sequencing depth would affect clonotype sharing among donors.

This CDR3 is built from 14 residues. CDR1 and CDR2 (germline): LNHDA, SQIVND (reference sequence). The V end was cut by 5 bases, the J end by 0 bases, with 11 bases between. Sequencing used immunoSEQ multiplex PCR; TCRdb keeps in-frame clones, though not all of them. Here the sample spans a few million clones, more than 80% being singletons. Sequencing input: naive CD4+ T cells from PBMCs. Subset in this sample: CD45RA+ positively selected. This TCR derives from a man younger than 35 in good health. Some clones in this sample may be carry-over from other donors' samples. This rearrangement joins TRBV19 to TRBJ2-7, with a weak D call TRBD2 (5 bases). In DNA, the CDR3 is TGTGCCAGTAGTGAGGGCAGGAGCTCCTACGAGCAGTACTTC. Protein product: CASSEGRSSYEQYF. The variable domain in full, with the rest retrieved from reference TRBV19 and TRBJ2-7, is DGGITQSPKYLFRKEGQNVTLSCEQNLNHDAMYWYRQDPGQGLRLIYYSQIVNDFQKGDIAEGYSVSREKKESFPLTVTSAQKNPTAFYLCASSEGRSSYEQYFGPGTRLTVT.